This TCR beta chain is drawn from a study of T cells in localized non-small cell lung cancer (TCRdb year 2020). Notes on the research overall: The study examined T cell repertoires in a few hundred patients with early-stage NSCLC and compared tumors with uninvolved tumor-adjacent lungs. The mean age of the NSCLC patients was under 70 years, with 130 or so men and 110 or so women. The cohort consisted of about 240 treatment-naive NSCLC patients whose localized lung tumors had been resected. Broad study findings and their caveats: Because multi-region tumor sequencing was not performed, intratumor heterogeneity could not be ruled out. Because the study design was exploratory, TCR variables were selected using unadjusted p-values without false-discovery rate correction. Uninvolved tumor-adjacent lung showed the highest T cell clonality, higher than tumor, which suggests more focused antigenic responses in the uninvolved tumor-adjacent lung. A median of approximately 50 of the top 100 tumor clones turned up in the paired uninvolved adjacent lung, and some 28 of those clones also ranked among the top 100 of that same adjacent lung. Longer overall survival was associated with higher T cell density in blood, whereas shorter survival was associated with higher clonality in adjacent lung.

This clone was seen a handful of times. Its target antigen remains unknown. No base qualities exist here, and no much larger clone lies one base off it. At diagnosis, tumor, uninvolved tumor-adjacent lung and peripheral blood were collected and then preserved as a mix of FFPE and fresh-frozen material. For TCR repertoire profiling, blood samples were analyzed as peripheral blood mononuclear cells. CDR1 is given as PRHDT and CDR2 as FYEKMQ, both from the germline V gene (reference sequence). The V end loses 7 bases and the J end loses 0 bases, and a stretch of 9 bases separates them. The CDR3 runs 13 amino acids, cysteine and phenylalanine included. The entry retains the CDR3 DNA only, 39 bases that are in frame from base 1. The immunoSEQ Assay was used to sequence TCR beta CDR3 regions from DNA. In the paper's pipeline: T cell density was computed as TCR beta template counts normalized to usable DNA estimated by amplifying housekeeping genes. Using the preseqR package, richness was estimated by extrapolating to 120,000 templates for tissue samples and 400,000 templates for PBMC samples. Clonality was calculated as one minus Pielou's evenness. Tissue-enriched TCRs were identified by differential abundance testing using productive amino-acid clonotypes, minimum total count 5 and alpha 0.1. The Jaccard Index and the Morisita Overlap Index were used to measure repertoire overlap between compartments. GLIPH grouped TCR beta CDR3s together with public tetramer-defined viral CDR3s, and a viral motif had to include at least three viral sequences and show V-gene enrichment. Not all clones reach the TCRdb copy of this immuneACCESS table, which keeps in-frame sequences only. Checked studies attribute under half of the gap to unresolved V genes and leave the rest unexplained. V and J calls and clone size are given by that table; D and trimming were obtained from the DNA. The sample contains about 76,000 clones, around 85% of them found a single time. The biggest ten clones account for 1% to 1.5% of the sample.

The rearrangement joined TRBV13 to TRBJ1-1; no D gene can be assigned with confidence. This clonotype originated in an older female donor with stage I lung adenocarcinoma. This specimen consisted of peripheral blood, obtained before any cancer treatment. Here is the DNA: TGTGCCAGCAAGCCTCCCATGAACACTGAAGCTTTCTTT. It specifies CASKPPMNTEAFF.